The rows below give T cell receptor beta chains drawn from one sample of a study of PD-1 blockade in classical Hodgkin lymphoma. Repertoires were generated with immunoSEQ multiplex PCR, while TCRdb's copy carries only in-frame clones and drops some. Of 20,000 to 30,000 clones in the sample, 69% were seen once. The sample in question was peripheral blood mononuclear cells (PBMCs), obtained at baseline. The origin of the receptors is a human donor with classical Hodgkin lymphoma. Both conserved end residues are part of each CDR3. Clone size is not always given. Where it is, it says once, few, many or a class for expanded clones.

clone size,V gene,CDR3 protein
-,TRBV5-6,CASSRDRGATNEKLFF
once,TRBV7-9,CASSPPAASGGSSTDTQYF
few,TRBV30,CAWSGGSTEAFF
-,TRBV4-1,CASSQVGTGYTEAFF
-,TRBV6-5,CASRSPGTVNTEAFF
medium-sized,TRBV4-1,CASSQDVTYQGEKLFF
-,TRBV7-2,CASSARQGWDTEAFF
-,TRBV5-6,CASSVRLAGAPQETQYF
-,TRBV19,CASSNTLEGTQYF
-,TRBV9,CASSVETLAGGYNEQFF
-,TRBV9,CASSAYYPNTGELFF
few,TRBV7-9,CASSLGTGGSGELFF
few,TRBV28,CASSFQGAYEQYF
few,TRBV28,CASSPHSQGTNSPLHF
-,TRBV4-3,CASSQVIGQGRASYYEQYF